The 31 T cell receptor beta chains presented below share a single source sample, sequenced in a study of long-term antiretroviral therapy in people with HIV (dated by TCRdb to 2021 to 2024). Sequencing of the TRB variable region was done with the immunoSEQ hsTCRB v3.0 assay at survey level resolution. TCRdb re-hosts the immuneACCESS table, in-frame sequences only. Its copies lack some clones; in the studies checked, an unresolved V gene accounts for under half of them, and the cause for the rest is not known. The sample contains 17,000 or so clones, roughly nine tenths of them found a single time. Approximately 9.1% of the sample lies in the top ten. The sample in question was unsorted PBMCs, obtained 4.2 years after starting antiretroviral therapy. The receptors come from a man in his fifties with HIV.

The chain couples TRBV6-5 to TRBJ2-7; D unclear. The CDR3 sequence is 13 residues long. The germline V gene encodes CDR1 MNHEY and CDR2 SVGAGI. V lost 6 bases to trimming and J lost 0 bases, with 9 bases between them. The CDR3 sequence: CASRSADSYEQYF. DNA for the CDR3: TGTGCCAGCAGGAGCGCCGACTCCTACGAGCAGTACTTC.

The chain combines TRBV7-8 with TRBJ2-3; 7 bases are shared with TRBD1. The CDR3 consists of 16 residues. The ends lost 5 bases at V and 2 bases at J; junction bases unmatched: 10. Germline CDR1 SGHVS, CDR2 FQNEAQ. CDR3 sequence reads: CASSVLGGPHTDTQYF. The CDR3 region has the DNA TGTGCCAGCAGCGTTCTAGGGGGCCCCCACACAGATACGCAGTATTTT.

This rearrangement joins TRBV5-1 to TRBJ2-3, with unresolved D. The V end lost 3 bases, the J end lost 0 bases, and 23 bases lay between the germline ends. The CDR3 is made up of 19 amino acids. From germline, CDR1 is SGHRS and CDR2 YFSETQ. The DNA of the CDR3 is TGCGCCAGCAGCTGGTACGACTCAACACTTTCTGCTAGCACAGATACGCAGTATTTT. Its protein product is CASSWYDSTLSASTDTQYF.

This chain links TRBV15 with TRBJ2-7, with TRBD2 matching over 8 bases. The ends lost 2 bases at V and 4 bases at J; junction bases unmatched: 10. This CDR3 has 16 residues. CDR1 and CDR2 from the germline V gene are LNHNV and YYDKDF (reference sequence). The CDR3 bases are TGTGCCACCAGCAGAAGTCCGGGACTAGTCTTATACGAGCAGTACTTC. Its translation is CATSRSPGLVLYEQYF. Together with reference TRBV15 and TRBJ2-7, the CDR3 gives the full variable domain: DAMVIQNPRYQVTQFGKPVTLSCSQTLNHNVMYWYQQKSSQAPKLLFHYYDKDFNNEADTPDNFQSRRPNTSFCFLDIRSPGLGDTAMYLCATSRSPGLVLYEQYFGPGTRLTVT.

The V call is TRBV2, the J call TRBJ2-3; D may correspond to TRBD1 or TRBD2 (6 bases each). V lost 4 bases, J lost 4 bases, and 12 bases lay in between. Germline V gives CDR1 SNHLY, CDR2 FYNNEI. This CDR3 is built from 14 residues. DNA for the CDR3: TGTGCCAGCAGTGTTGGTCGGGGGCCAGATACGCAGTATTTT. Translation: CASSVGRGPDTQYF.

The gene calls are TRBV7-6 and TRBJ2-1, with D perhaps matching TRBD1 (5 bases). The germline gives CDR1 SGHVS, CDR2 FNYEAQ. The CDR3 is 13 amino acids. Trimming pared 3 bases from V and 5 bases from J, leaving 8 bases between. The CDR3 region is CASSFRTNNEQFF. CDR3 DNA: TGTGCCAGCAGCTTCCGGACAAACAATGAGCAGTTCTTC.

This clone showed up just a few times. The chain couples TRBV25-1 to TRBJ1-2; D is unclear. V dropped 4 bases and J dropped 7 bases, with 10 bases sitting between them. The CDR3 consists of 12 residues. Germline V gene sequence: CDR1 MGHDK, CDR2 SYGVNS. The CDR3 bases are TGTGCCAGCAGTGTTGGAGGGATTGGCTACACCTTC. Translation gives CASSVGGIGYTF.

The rearrangement joins TRBV6-1 to TRBJ1-1, with D unresolved. The CDR3 spans 14 residues. V was clipped by 7 bases and J by 0 bases, with 12 bases between them. The germline gives CDR1 MNHNS, CDR2 SASEGT. This CDR3 reads CASTFRAMNTEAFF. The DNA for the CDR3 is TGTGCCAGCACATTTAGGGCCATGAACACTGAAGCTTTCTTT.

The sample holds one count of this clone. The chain couples TRBV25-1 to TRBJ1-4; no clear D gene. This CDR3 region has 15 residues. Trimming removed 7 bases from V and 4 bases from J, with 16 bases in between. CDR1 and CDR2 (germline): MGHDK, SYGVNS. For the CDR3, the DNA is TGTGCCAGCACTGGGGTCTCTTTAGATAATGAAAAACTGTTTTTT. Residues: CASTGVSLDNEKLFF.

This clone was counted only a few times. The chain uses TRBV19 and TRBJ1-6; D uncertain. Germline CDR1 is LNHDA and CDR2 is SQIVND (reference sequence). The V and J ends lost 3 bases and 8 bases respectively, with 8 bases between them. CDR3 length: 13 amino acids. The CDR3 reads CASSMNGDSPLHF. DNA of the CDR3: TGTGCCAGTAGTATGAATGGGGATTCACCCCTCCACTTT.

This rearrangement joins TRBV5-1 to TRBJ1-1; unclear D gene. Trimming took 0 bases from V and 0 from J, leaving 6 bases between them. Germline lookup yields CDR1 SGHRS and CDR2 YFSETQ. The CDR3 extends over 14 amino acids. The DNA for the CDR3 is TGCGCCAGCAGCTTGGGCGGATTGAACACTGAAGCTTTCTTT. Protein product: CASSLGGLNTEAFF.

This clone was picked up one time. This chain joins TRBV18 and TRBJ1-4; D not resolved. The CDR3 has 12 residues. The V end lost 8 bases, the J end lost 7 bases, and 11 bases lay between the germline ends. Germline loops: CDR1 KGHSH, CDR2 LQKENI. CDR3 loop: CASTTLGEKLFF. The CDR3, as DNA: TGTGCCAGCACTACATTGGGTGAAAAACTGTTTTTT.

This clone has only one observation. The chain uses TRBV5-6 and TRBJ2-7, with 15 positions matching TRBD2. With V trimmed by 4 bases and J by 4 bases, 3 bases remained unmatched. Germline-derived CDR1 and CDR2 are SGHDT and YYEEEE. This CDR3 has 15 amino acids. CDR3 loop: CASSDGLAGGYEQYF. CDR3 coding DNA: TGTGCCAGCAGCGACGGACTAGCGGGGGGGTACGAGCAGTACTTC.

This sequence joins TRBV11-2 and TRBJ2-7; either TRBD1 or TRBD2 may fit D (5 bases each). Looked up from germline, CDR1 is SGHAT and CDR2 is FQNNGV. V was pared by 4 bases and J by 3 bases, with 16 bases between. The CDR3 sequence is 15 residues long. The CDR3 sequence: CASSSAGARLYEQYF. The CDR3, as DNA: TGTGCCAGCAGCTCCGCCGGGGCCAGGCTCTACGAGCAGTACTTC.

This clone was found once. The J gene is TRBJ2-7, the V gene TRBV19; D gene unclear. V gave up 4 bases and J gave up 2 bases, with 12 bases separating them. The germline gives CDR1 LNHDA, CDR2 SQIVND (reference sequence). The length of the CDR3 is 14 residues. The CDR3 loop is CASSNRLRTYEQYF. The CDR3 DNA follows: TGTGCCAGTAGTAACCGTCTCAGGACCTACGAGCAGTACTTC.

The chain joins TRBV28 to TRBJ1-1; a possible D gene is TRBD1 (5 bases). V was shortened by 6 bases and J by 8 bases, with 16 bases between the two germline ends. This CDR3 is 13 amino acids long. Germline assignment: CDR1 MDHEN and CDR2 SYDVKM. Here the CDR3 reads CASREGARGEAFF. CDR3 DNA: TGTGCCAGCAGGGAAGGGGCCCGGGGGGAAGCTTTCTTT.

The chain recombines TRBV6-5 with TRBJ2-7, with 9 bases that match TRBD1. The CDR3 length is 13 residues. Germline V gives CDR1 MNHEY, CDR2 SVGAGI. J was trimmed by 3 bases and V by 5 bases; bases with no gene match: 2. The CDR3 loop reads CASSTDRGYEQYF. CDR3 DNA sequence: TGTGCCAGCAGTACGGACAGGGGCTACGAGCAGTACTTC.

CDR3 sequence: CASSLNQGGTEAFF. DNA of the CDR3: TGCGCCAGCAGCTTGAATCAGGGAGGCACTGAAGCTTTCTTT. The rearrangement links TRBV5-1 to TRBJ1-1; perhaps TRBD1 as D (5 bases). Germline CDR1 reads SGHRS; CDR2 reads YFSETQ. This CDR3 has 14 amino acids. V gave up 1 base and J gave up 4 bases, with 11 bases separating them.

This sequence joins TRBV6-5 and TRBJ2-7; possibly TRBD2 for D (6 bases). Trimming cost V 5 bases and J 7 bases, with 12 bases left between them. This CDR3 contains 12 residues. Germline CDR1 is MNHEY and CDR2 is SVGAGI. CDR3 loop: CASSPTGGEQYF. In DNA form, the CDR3 reads TGTGCCAGCAGTCCAACCGGGGGAGAGCAGTACTTC.

This sequence joins TRBV5-4 and TRBJ1-2; possibly TRBD1 for D (5 bases). The CDR3 covers 13 residues. Trimming left V 0 bases short and J 3 bases short, with 6 bases between. Germline-derived CDR1 and CDR2 are SGHNT and YYREEE (reference sequence). The CDR3 nucleotides are TGTGCCAGCAGCTTGGGGGGGTACTATGGCTACACCTTC. The encoded protein is CASSLGGYYGYTF.

DNA of the CDR3: TGTGCCAGCAGCTACCGGGACAGGGAGGACTACGAGCAGTACTTC. Its translation is CASSYRDREDYEQYF. The chain joins TRBV7-8 to TRBJ2-7, with 9 bases that match TRBD1. The CDR3 length is 15 residues. The germline gives CDR1 SGHVS, CDR2 FQNEAQ. The V segment lost 4 bases and the J segment 3 bases; nucleotides outside the gene matches: 7.

This chain joins TRBV30 and TRBJ2-3, with D perhaps TRBD1 (5 bases). Trimming removed 1 base at V and 7 bases at J, with 15 bases between. Germline loops: CDR1 GTSNPN, CDR2 SVGIG (reference sequence). The CDR3 runs 14 residues. CDR3 protein: CAWSEGVGIHTQYF. CDR3 nucleotides: TGTGCCTGGAGTGAAGGGGTGGGTATACATACGCAGTATTTT.

The V gene is TRBV18, the J gene TRBJ1-3; no clear D. Germline CDR1 and CDR2: KGHSH and LQKENI. CDR3 length: 11 residues. V was clipped by 5 bases and J by 4 bases, with 3 bases between them. The CDR3 spells CASSTGNTIYF. CDR3 coding DNA: TGTGCCAGCTCAACAGGAAACACCATATATTTT.

This chain joins TRBV7-2 and TRBJ1-1; 8 bases align to TRBD1. Per germline, CDR1 SGHTA and CDR2 FQGNSA. The trim removed 4 bases at V and 5 bases at J, leaving 3 bases unmatched. This CDR3 has 13 residues. The CDR3 sequence is CASSSRQGTEAFF. CDR3 sequence (DNA): TGTGCCAGCAGCTCCCGACAGGGGACTGAAGCTTTCTTT.

The rearrangement uses TRBV27 and TRBJ2-1, with 8 bases fitting TRBD1. The CDR3 loop spans 17 amino acids. The V segment lost 5 bases and the J segment 2 bases; nucleotides outside the gene matches: 11. Germline V gives CDR1 MNHEY, CDR2 SMNVEV (reference sequence). As DNA, the CDR3 is TGTGCCAGCAGTCCCCAGTCGACAGGGGCAACCTACAATGAGCAGTTCTTC. Its protein is CASSPQSTGATYNEQFF.

This chain uses TRBV6-1 with TRBJ1-5; D not certain. The V gene lost 0 bases and the J gene lost 6 bases, with 6 bases spanning the gap. The CDR3 is 13 amino acids. Germline CDR1 reads MNHNS; CDR2 reads SASEGT. CDR3: CASSEAPSQPQHF. CDR3 DNA sequence: TGTGCCAGCAGTGAAGCGCCCTCTCAGCCCCAGCATTTT.

This clone was recorded a few times. The chain employs TRBV7-3 and TRBJ2-1; D is ambiguous. The CDR3 is made up of 12 amino acids. The V end lost 8 bases, the J end lost 7 bases, and 12 bases lay between the germline ends. Germline V gives CDR1 SGHTA, CDR2 FQGTGA. The CDR3 sequence is CASRRSENEQFF. The DNA for the CDR3 is TGTGCCAGCCGACGGAGCGAGAATGAGCAGTTCTTC.

The gene calls are TRBV6-5 and TRBJ2-3, with TRBD2 matching over 9 bases. Per the germline V gene, CDR1 is MNHEY and CDR2 is SVGAGI. This CDR3 comprises 14 residues. Germline trimming cut 4 bases from V and 6 bases from J; bases unmatched to any gene: 5. The CDR3 is CASSSRTSVDTQYF. CDR3 coding DNA: TGTGCCAGCAGTTCCCGGACTAGCGTGGATACGCAGTATTTT.

This clone was counted between two and nine times. The chain recombines TRBV6-5 with TRBJ1-6, with D unclear. This CDR3 spans 12 amino acids. The V and J ends lost 4 bases and 9 bases respectively, with 7 bases between them. The germline CDR1 and CDR2 sequences are MNHEY and SVGAGI. The chain's CDR3 is CASSWTGSPLHF. The CDR3 region has the DNA TGTGCCAGCAGTTGGACGGGTTCACCCCTCCACTTT.

This clone was picked up one time. V usage is TRBV5-1 and J usage is TRBJ2-2; no clear D. Deletions cut 0 bases from V and 7 bases from J, with 10 bases between. Germline loops: CDR1 SGHRS, CDR2 YFSETQ. The CDR3 totals 14 residues. In DNA form, the CDR3 reads TGCGCCAGCAGCTTGGATCTGGGCATCGGGGAGCTGTTTTTT. As protein: CASSLDLGIGELFF.

The V call is TRBV6-5, the J call TRBJ1-3; possible D gene TRBD1, 5 bases. Trimming left V 0 bases short and J 4 bases short, with 10 bases between. Germline V CDR1 and CDR2: MNHEY, SVGAGI. The CDR3 extends over 15 amino acids. The CDR3 here is CASSYSGANGNTIYF. CDR3 bases: TGTGCCAGCAGTTACTCAGGGGCGAACGGAAACACCATATATTTT.